This TCR beta chain appears in the sequencing data of a study of blood T cells in healthy people across ages. Study findings and constraints: The percentage of naive T cells correlated strongly with TCR beta diversity.

CDR1 is DFQATT and CDR2 is SNEGSKA in the germline V gene (reference sequence). V was shortened by 5 bases and J by 0 bases, with 16 bases between the two germline ends. The CDR3 extends over 15 amino acids. Only a few counts were recorded for this clonotype. As yet, its antigen is unknown. The study drew donors from healthy Caucasian individuals in Russia aged roughly 6 to 90. Sample-barcoded 5' priming and a J-beta primer mix drove a second PCR of roughly 6 to 12 cycles. Researchers report that a template-switch adaptor with 12 random nucleotides tagged each cDNA molecule. TCRdb reprocessed the 5' RACE reads with MiXCR, giving one entry per CDR3 protein. The repertoire holds 1.2 million to 1.5 million distinct CDR3 sequences, with roughly 59% as singletons.

This sequence was found in a man between 18 and 29 years old in good health. The specimen sequenced was blood. The chain recombines TRBV20-1 with TRBJ1-2; D might be TRBD1 (6 bases). In nucleotides, the CDR3 is TGCAGTGCTTATCGAAAAGGGGGGACTAACTATGGCTACACCTTC. Translation gives CSAYRKGGTNYGYTF.